The sequence of this T cell receptor beta chain was determined in a study of cytomegalovirus exposure and HLA in healthy donors. Study-level results: The study labeled around 160 TCR beta chains cytomegalovirus-associated. HLA alleles were associated with 16,951 TCR beta sequences in a later analysis at 0.05 false discovery rate. Analysis was carried out at a later point, and it linked a missense DCLRE1C variant to TCR beta V- and J-gene trimming.

The PCR made use of 60 Vbeta and 13 Jbeta primers. Some clones are missing from TCRdb's copy, which holds only in-frame ones; the method was immunoSEQ multiplex PCR. In the table there are 200,000 or so clones, roughly 80% of which are singletons. Remarks on this clone: Its cognate antigen is unknown.

CDR1 is SNHLY, CDR2 FYNNEI, per germline. The V segment lost 3 bases and the J segment 3 bases; nucleotides outside the gene matches: 6. This CDR3 spans 15 amino acids. Sequencing input: PBMCs. This receptor was identified in a woman in her 30s in good health and CMV-seropositive. The chain uses TRBV2 and TRBJ2-3; 7 bases agree with TRBD2. In DNA form, the CDR3 reads TGTGCCAGCAGTGATTCTAGCGGACTAACAGATACGCAGTATTTT. This codes for CASSDSSGLTDTQYF.